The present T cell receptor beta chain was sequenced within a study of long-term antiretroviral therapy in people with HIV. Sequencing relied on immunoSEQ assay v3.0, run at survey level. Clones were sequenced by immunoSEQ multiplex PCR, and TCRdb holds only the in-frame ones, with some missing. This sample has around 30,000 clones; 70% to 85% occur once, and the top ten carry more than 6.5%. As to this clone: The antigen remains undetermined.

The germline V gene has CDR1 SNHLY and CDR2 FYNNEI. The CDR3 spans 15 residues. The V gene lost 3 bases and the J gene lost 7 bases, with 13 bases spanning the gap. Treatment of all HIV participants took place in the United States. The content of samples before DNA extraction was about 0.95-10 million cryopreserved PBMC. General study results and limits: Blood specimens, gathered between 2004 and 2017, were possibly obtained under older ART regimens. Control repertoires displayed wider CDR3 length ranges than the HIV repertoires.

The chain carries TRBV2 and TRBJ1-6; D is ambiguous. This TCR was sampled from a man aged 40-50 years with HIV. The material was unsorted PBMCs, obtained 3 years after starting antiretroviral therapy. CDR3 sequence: CASSDGPATNSPLHF. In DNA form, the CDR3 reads TGTGCCAGCAGTGACGGCCCGGCCACCAATTCACCCCTCCACTTT.